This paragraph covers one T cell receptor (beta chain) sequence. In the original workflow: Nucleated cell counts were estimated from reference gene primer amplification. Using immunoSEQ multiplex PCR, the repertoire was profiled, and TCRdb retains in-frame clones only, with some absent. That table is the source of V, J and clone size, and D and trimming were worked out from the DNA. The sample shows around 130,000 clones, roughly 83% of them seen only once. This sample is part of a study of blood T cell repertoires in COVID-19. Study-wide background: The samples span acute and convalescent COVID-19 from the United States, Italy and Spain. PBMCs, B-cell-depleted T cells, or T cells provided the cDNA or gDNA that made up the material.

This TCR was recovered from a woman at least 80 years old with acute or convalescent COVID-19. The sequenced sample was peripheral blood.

The CDR3 DNA follows: TGCAGTGCTAGTCGCGGGGGCCGGGTGAACACTGAAGCTTTCTTT. Translated, it gives CSASRGGRVNTEAFF. The rearrangement links TRBV20-1 to TRBJ1-1, with TRBD1 as a possible D gene (6 bases). Per the germline V gene, CDR1 is DFQATT and CDR2 is SNEGSKA (reference sequence). The CDR3 loop spans 15 amino acids. The ends were cut back, 3 bases at V and 0 bases at J, with 14 bases in the middle.